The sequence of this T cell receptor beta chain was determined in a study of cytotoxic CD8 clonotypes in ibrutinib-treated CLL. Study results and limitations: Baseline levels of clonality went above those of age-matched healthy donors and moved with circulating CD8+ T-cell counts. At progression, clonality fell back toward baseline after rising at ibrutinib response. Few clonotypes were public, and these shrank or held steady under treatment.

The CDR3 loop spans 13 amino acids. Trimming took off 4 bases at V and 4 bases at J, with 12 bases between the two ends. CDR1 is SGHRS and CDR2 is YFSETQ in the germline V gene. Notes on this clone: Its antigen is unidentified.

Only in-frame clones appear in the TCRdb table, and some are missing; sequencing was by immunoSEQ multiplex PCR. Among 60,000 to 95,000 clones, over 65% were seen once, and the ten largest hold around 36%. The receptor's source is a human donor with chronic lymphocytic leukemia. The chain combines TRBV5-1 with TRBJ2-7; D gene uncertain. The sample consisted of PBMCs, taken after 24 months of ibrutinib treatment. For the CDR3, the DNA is TGCGCCAGCAGCCTAGTGGTGGGGTACGAGCAGTACTTC. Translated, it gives CASSLVVGYEQYF.